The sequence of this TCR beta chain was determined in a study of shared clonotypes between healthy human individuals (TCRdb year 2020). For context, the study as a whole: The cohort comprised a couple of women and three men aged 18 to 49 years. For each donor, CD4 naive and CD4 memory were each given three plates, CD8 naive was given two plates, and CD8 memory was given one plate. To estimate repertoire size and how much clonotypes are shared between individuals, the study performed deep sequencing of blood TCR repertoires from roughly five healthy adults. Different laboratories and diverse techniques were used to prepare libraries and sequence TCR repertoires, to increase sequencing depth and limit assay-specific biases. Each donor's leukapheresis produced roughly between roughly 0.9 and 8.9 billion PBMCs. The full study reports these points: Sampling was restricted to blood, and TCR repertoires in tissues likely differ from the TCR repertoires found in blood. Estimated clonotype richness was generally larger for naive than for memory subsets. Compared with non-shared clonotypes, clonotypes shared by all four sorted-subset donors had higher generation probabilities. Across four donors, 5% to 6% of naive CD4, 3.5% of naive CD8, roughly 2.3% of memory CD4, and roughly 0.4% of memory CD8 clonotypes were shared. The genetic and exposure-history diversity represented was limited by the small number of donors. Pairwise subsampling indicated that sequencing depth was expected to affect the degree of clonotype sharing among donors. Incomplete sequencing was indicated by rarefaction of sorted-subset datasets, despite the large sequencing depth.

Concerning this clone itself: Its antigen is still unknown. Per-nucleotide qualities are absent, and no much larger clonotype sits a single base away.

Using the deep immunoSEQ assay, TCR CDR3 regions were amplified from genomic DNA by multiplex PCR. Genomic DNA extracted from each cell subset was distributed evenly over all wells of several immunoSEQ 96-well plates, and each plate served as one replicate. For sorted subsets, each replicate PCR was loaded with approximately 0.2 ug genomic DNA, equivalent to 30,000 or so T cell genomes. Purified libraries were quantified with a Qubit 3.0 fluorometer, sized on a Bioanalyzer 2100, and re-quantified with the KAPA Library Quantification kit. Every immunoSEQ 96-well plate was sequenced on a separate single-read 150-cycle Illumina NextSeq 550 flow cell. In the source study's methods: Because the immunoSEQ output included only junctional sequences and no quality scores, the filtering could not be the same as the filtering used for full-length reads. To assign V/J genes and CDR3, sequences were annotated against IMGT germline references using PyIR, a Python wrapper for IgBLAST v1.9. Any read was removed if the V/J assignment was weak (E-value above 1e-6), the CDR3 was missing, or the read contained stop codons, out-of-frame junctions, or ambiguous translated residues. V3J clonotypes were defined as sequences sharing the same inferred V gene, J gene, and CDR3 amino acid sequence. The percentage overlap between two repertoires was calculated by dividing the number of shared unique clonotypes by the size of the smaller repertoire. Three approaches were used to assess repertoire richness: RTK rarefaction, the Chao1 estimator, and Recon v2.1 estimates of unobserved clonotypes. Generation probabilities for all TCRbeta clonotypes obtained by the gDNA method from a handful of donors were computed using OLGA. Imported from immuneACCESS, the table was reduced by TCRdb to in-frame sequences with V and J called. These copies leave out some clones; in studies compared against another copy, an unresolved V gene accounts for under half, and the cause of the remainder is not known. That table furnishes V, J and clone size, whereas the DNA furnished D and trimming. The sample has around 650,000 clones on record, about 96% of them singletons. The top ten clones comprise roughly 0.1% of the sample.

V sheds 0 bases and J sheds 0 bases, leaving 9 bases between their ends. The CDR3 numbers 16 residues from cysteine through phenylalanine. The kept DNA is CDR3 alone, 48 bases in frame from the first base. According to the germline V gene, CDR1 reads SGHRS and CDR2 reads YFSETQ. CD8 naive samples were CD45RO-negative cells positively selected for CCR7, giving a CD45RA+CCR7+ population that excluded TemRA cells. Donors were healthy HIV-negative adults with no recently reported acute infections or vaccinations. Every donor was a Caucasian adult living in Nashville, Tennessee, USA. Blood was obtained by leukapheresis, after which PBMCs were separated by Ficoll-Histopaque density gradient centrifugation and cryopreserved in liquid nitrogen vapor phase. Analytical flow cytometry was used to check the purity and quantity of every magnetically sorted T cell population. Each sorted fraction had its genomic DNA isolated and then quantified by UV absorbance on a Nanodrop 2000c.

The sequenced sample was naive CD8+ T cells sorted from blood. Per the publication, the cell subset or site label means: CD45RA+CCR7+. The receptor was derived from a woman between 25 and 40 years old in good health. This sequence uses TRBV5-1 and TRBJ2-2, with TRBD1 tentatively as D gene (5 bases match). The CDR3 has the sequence CASSLGQTTNTGELFF. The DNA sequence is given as TGCGCCAGCAGCTTGGGACAGACAACGAACACCGGGGAGCTGTTTTTT.